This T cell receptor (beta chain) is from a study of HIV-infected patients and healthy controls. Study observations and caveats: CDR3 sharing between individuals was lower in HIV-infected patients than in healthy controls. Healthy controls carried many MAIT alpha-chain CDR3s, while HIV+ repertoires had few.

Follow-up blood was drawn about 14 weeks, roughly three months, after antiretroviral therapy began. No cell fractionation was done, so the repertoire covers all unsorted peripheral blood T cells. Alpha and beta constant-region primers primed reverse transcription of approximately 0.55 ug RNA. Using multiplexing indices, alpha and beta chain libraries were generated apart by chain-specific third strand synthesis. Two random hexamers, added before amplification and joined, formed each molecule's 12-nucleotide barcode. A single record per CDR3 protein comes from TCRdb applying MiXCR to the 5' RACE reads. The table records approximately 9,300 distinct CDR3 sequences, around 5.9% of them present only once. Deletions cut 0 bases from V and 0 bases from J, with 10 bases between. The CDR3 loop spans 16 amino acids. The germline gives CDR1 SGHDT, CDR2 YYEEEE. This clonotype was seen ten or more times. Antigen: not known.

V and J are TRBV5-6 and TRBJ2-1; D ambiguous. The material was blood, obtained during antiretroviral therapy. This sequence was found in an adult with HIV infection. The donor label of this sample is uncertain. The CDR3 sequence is CASSLVGKSSYNEQFF. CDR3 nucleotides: TGTGCCAGCAGCTTGGTTGGCAAGAGCTCCTACAATGAGCAGTTCTTC.